This entry describes one T cell receptor (beta chain). Its antigen is as yet unknown. The authors extracted RNA and reverse transcribed it into cDNA as the sequencing template. Using immunoSEQ multiplex PCR, the repertoire was profiled, and TCRdb retains in-frame clones only, with some absent. Here the sample spans fewer than 200,000 clones, 59% being singletons. The record originates from a study of CD8+ T cells in alopecia areata. Findings of the study overall: It was lesional scalp, especially alopecia totalis/universalis, that showed higher clonality than normal scalp. Possibly as an HLA-related effect, TCR sharing across patients appeared less clear than in mice.

V dropped 2 bases and J dropped 1; count of bases not matched to a gene: 4. This CDR3 is 16 amino acids long. Germline assignment: CDR1 SGHDT and CDR2 YYEEEE. The material sequenced was CD4+ T cells sorted from blood, taken at week 0. V gene TRBV5-6 combines with J gene TRBJ2-1; the match to TRBD1 covers 9 bases. This clonotype originated in a human donor with alopecia areata. Here the CDR3 reads CASSLQGAPSYNEQFF. The CDR3 DNA follows: TGTGCCAGCAGCTTACAGGGGGCCCCATCCTACAATGAGCAGTTCTTC.